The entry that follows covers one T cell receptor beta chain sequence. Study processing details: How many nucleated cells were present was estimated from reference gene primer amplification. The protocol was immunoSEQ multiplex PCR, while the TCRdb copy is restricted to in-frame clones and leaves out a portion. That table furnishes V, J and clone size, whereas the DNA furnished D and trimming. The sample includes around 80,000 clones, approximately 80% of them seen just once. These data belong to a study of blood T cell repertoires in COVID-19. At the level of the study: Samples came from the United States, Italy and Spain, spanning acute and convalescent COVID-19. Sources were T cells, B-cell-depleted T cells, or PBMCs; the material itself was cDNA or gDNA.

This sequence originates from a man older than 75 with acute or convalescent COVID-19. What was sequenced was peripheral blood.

CDR3 DNA sequence: TGTGCCAGCAGCTTAGCGGCTCTTGGGGGCCTCACTGAAGCTTTCTTT. This sequence encodes CASSLAALGGLTEAFF. This chain links TRBV7-8 with TRBJ1-1; D perhaps matches TRBD1 (6 bases). The CDR3 has 16 residues. CDR1 and CDR2 (germline): SGHVS, FQNEAQ. V lost 0 bases and J lost 4, with 15 bases in between.